These 20 T cell receptor beta chains were sequenced from one sample in a study of OX40 agonist ivuxolimab in advanced cancers. The method was immunoSEQ multiplex PCR; TCRdb's version includes in-frame clones alone and lacks a portion of them. The table includes 45,000 to 50,000 clones, approximately 90% detected once. This material consisted of CD4+ or CD8+ T cells sorted from blood, taken in a trial of the OX40 agonist ivuxolimab. All receptors come from an adult with an advanced solid tumor such as melanoma, head and neck, liver or kidney cancer.

This clone was counted a single time. The CDR3 here is CASRVAGSNEQFF. CDR3 nucleotides: TGCGCCAGCAGGGTTGCAGGGAGCAATGAGCAGTTCTTC. V is TRBV5-1 and J is TRBJ2-1, with D tentatively TRBD1 or TRBD2 (5 bases each). Trimming stripped 5 bases from V and 6 bases from J, with 12 bases between. The CDR3 contains 13 residues. Germline V CDR1 and CDR2: SGHRS, YFSETQ.

This chain joins TRBV28 and TRBJ2-7; tentatively, D is TRBD1 (6 bases). The CDR3 length is 12 residues. The germline V gene encodes CDR1 MDHEN and CDR2 SYDVKM. The germline V and J ends were trimmed by 8 bases and 0 bases, with 8 bases remaining between them. CDR3 bases: TGTGCCAGCCGGACAGACTCCTACGAGCAGTACTTC. Translating it yields CASRTDSYEQYF.

The chain uses TRBV7-9 and TRBJ2-1; possibly TRBD1 for D (6 bases). Germline CDR1 and CDR2: SEHNR and FQNEAQ (reference sequence). With 8 bases removed from V and 8 bases from J, the gap between germline ends came to 7 bases. This CDR3 spans 10 amino acids. This CDR3 reads CASQGYEQFF. In nucleotides, the CDR3 is TGTGCCAGCCAGGGGTATGAGCAGTTCTTC.

The chain joins TRBV9 to TRBJ1-2; 12 positions agree with TRBD1. The junction had 3 bases not matched to a gene; V was cut back by 4 bases and J by 2 bases. Germline lookup yields CDR1 SGDLS and CDR2 YYNGEE. The CDR3 runs 15 residues. The CDR3 loop is CASSPGQGANYGYTF. CDR3 sequence (DNA): TGTGCCAGCAGCCCGGGACAGGGGGCGAACTATGGCTACACCTTC.

This chain connects TRBV28 to TRBJ2-1; tentative D call: TRBD1 (5 bases). Trimming pared 2 bases from V and 7 bases from J, leaving 9 bases between. Looked up from germline, CDR1 is MDHEN and CDR2 is SYDVKM. The CDR3 is 13 residues long. The CDR3 coding sequence is TGTGCCAGCAGTTTACTTGCAGGGAATGAGCAGTTCTTC. As protein: CASSLLAGNEQFF.

This chain links TRBV27 with TRBJ2-7; TRBD2 might be the D (6 bases). The germline V and J ends were trimmed by 5 bases and 3 bases, with 14 bases remaining between them. This CDR3 spans 14 amino acids. The germline CDR1 and CDR2 sequences are MNHEY and SMNVEV (reference sequence). The CDR3 coding sequence is TGTGCCAGCAGTCCCTCCGGGACTTTCTACGAGCAGTACTTC. Its protein product is CASSPSGTFYEQYF.

This clone was counted many times. J is TRBJ2-2 and V is TRBV11-1; D gene unclear. The ends were cut back, 3 bases at V and 4 bases at J, with 9 bases in the middle. The CDR3 is made up of 14 amino acids. Germline values: CDR1 SGHAT, CDR2 FQDESV (reference sequence). CDR3 coding DNA: TGTGCCAGCAGCTTGGCCGGGCTCACCGGGGAGCTGTTTTTT. It encodes CASSLAGLTGELFF. Complete variable domain (other parts from reference TRBV11-1 and TRBJ2-2): EAEVAQSPRYKITEKSQAVAFWCDPISGHATLYWYRQILGQGPELLVQFQDESVVDDSQLPKDRFSAERLKGVDSTLKIQPAELGDSAMYLCASSLAGLTGELFFGEGSRLTVL.

The chain carries TRBV30 and TRBJ2-2, with TRBD1 matching 8 bases. The CDR3 totals 15 residues. V shed 0 bases and J 3 bases; nucleotides not matched to a gene: 3. Germline CDR1 is GTSNPN and CDR2 is SVGIG (reference sequence). CDR3: CAWSVGTGHTGELFF. The CDR3 nucleotides read TGTGCCTGGAGTGTTGGGACAGGTCACACCGGGGAGCTGTTTTTT.

The genes are TRBV5-5 and TRBJ2-5; D is perhaps TRBD1 (5 bases). Germline-derived CDR1 and CDR2 are SGHKS and YYEKEE (reference sequence). The CDR3 extends over 14 amino acids. Trimming shortened V by 0 bases and J by 5 bases, and 11 bases separated the two germline ends. The CDR3 DNA reads TGTGCCAGCAGCTTGGGGCAGGGCTGGGAGACCCAGTACTTC. It encodes CASSLGQGWETQYF.

The chain joins TRBV23-1 to TRBJ1-4; no reliable D call. TRBV23-1 is noted as an ORF with a role that remains uncertain. Trimming shortened V by 8 bases and J by 10 bases, and 14 bases separated the two germline ends. The CDR3 is 12 residues long. CDR3 in amino acids: CASGARLRKLFF. The DNA of the CDR3 is TGCGCCAGCGGCGCTCGGTTGCGAAAACTGTTTTTT.

The chain employs TRBV7-2 and TRBJ2-7; D is unresolved. Trimming cost V 3 bases and J 4 bases, with 13 bases left between them. Germline V CDR1 and CDR2: SGHTA, FQGNSA. The CDR3 is 14 residues long. CDR3 sequence: CASSFSPDGYEQYF. DNA for the CDR3: TGTGCCAGCAGCTTTTCACCGGATGGGTACGAGCAGTACTTC.

This chain links TRBV19 with TRBJ2-1; weak D call: TRBD2 (6 bases). Germline CDR1 LNHDA, CDR2 SQIVND (reference sequence). This CDR3 is 13 amino acids long. Trimming took off 5 bases at V and 7 bases at J, with 12 bases between the two ends. The CDR3 here is CASSEGLRNEQFF. The CDR3 region has the DNA TGTGCCAGTAGTGAGGGACTTCGGAATGAGCAGTTCTTC.

This chain joins TRBV2 and TRBJ1-1; weak D call: TRBD1 (5 bases). The CDR3 consists of 17 residues. Germline CDR1 and CDR2: SNHLY and FYNNEI. Trimming shortened V by 0 bases and J by 1 base, and 15 bases separated the two germline ends. The CDR3 here is CASSEALTGPGNTEAFF. The CDR3 coding sequence is TGTGCCAGCAGTGAAGCGCTTACAGGCCCTGGGAACACTGAAGCTTTCTTT.

CDR3 bases: TGTGCCAGCACTCCGGGGGGGGGCCAAGAGACCCAGTACTTC. Translation: CASTPGGGQETQYF. The rearrangement joins TRBV2 to TRBJ2-5; 8 bases map to TRBD2. The CDR3 consists of 14 residues. CDR1 and CDR2 (germline): SNHLY, FYNNEI. The ends lost 7 bases at V and 1 base at J; junction bases unmatched: 5. Supplemented by reference TRBV2 and TRBJ2-5, the full variable domain reads EPEVTQTPSHQVTQMGQEVILRCVPISNHLYFYWYRQILGQKVEFLVSFYNNEISEKSEIFDDQFSVERPDGSNFTLKIRSTKLEDSAMYFCASTPGGGQETQYFGPGTRLLVL.

This clone is classed as medium-sized. V gene TRBV2 combines with J gene TRBJ1-4, with 9 bases lining up with TRBD1. Germline CDR1 and CDR2: SNHLY and FYNNEI. Trimming removed 7 bases from V and 0 bases from J; junction bases left unmatched: 9. This CDR3 has 17 residues. The CDR3 loop reads CASMGDRVSATNEKLFF. CDR3 in DNA: TGTGCCAGCATGGGGGACAGGGTTTCGGCAACTAATGAAAAACTGTTTTTT. The complete variable domain, with remaining parts taken from reference TRBV2 and TRBJ1-4, reads EPEVTQTPSHQVTQMGQEVILRCVPISNHLYFYWYRQILGQKVEFLVSFYNNEISEKSEIFDDQFSVERPDGSNFTLKIRSTKLEDSAMYFCASMGDRVSATNEKLFFGSGTQLSVL.

This sequence joins TRBV6-5 and TRBJ1-6; possible D gene TRBD1, 6 bases. This CDR3 has 15 amino acids. Germline-derived CDR1 and CDR2 are MNHEY and SVGAGI. The V end was cut by 5 bases, the J end by 5 bases, with 13 bases between. For the CDR3, the DNA is TGTGCCAGCAGTACCGGACAGCTAAATAATTCACCCCTCCACTTT. Its translation: CASSTGQLNNSPLHF.

V gene TRBV4-1 combines with J gene TRBJ2-1, with TRBD2 as a possible D gene (6 bases). V lost 0 bases and J lost 3, with 15 bases in between. Germline V gene lookup returns CDR1 MGHRA and CDR2 YSYEKL. The CDR3 contains 17 residues. The CDR3 region has the DNA TGCGCCAGCAGCCAAGATGGTGCGGGGTGGGACTACAATGAGCAGTTCTTC. Protein: CASSQDGAGWDYNEQFF.

The chain combines TRBV19 with TRBJ1-4, with 8 bases fitting TRBD1. V gave up 4 bases and J gave up 2 bases; unmatched junction bases: 9. The germline gives CDR1 LNHDA, CDR2 SQIVND (reference sequence). There are 17 residues in the CDR3. The CDR3 loop is CASSRQTGGSTNEKLFF. The CDR3 DNA follows: TGTGCCAGTAGTAGACAAACAGGGGGGTCTACTAATGAAAAACTGTTTTTT.

CDR3 region: CASSLYRTGDGEKLFF. The CDR3 nucleotides are TGTGCCAGCAGTTTATATCGGACAGGGGATGGGGAAAAACTGTTTTTT. The chain combines TRBV28 with TRBJ1-4; 9 bases are a match to TRBD1. In germline, CDR1 is MDHEN, CDR2 SYDVKM. The CDR3 covers 16 residues. V gave up 1 base and J gave up 8 bases; unmatched junction bases: 8. Looking up the rest from reference TRBV28 and TRBJ1-4 gives the full variable domain: DVKVTQSSRYLVKRTGEKVFLECVQDMDHENMFWYRQDPGLGLRLIYFSYDVKMKEKGDIPEGYSVSREKKERFSLILESASTNQTSMYLCASSLYRTGDGEKLFFGSGTQLSVL.

The V call is TRBV9, the J call TRBJ1-6; no definite D call. The ends were cut back, 0 bases at V and 3 bases at J, with 7 bases in the middle. Germline V gives CDR1 SGDLS, CDR2 YYNGEE. The CDR3 is made up of 15 amino acids. The CDR3 DNA follows: TGTGCCAGCAGCGTAGGGGTAGGCTATAATTCACCCCTCCACTTT. Translated, it gives CASSVGVGYNSPLHF.